Reported below is one T cell receptor (beta chain). The antigen remains undetermined. The germline CDR1 and CDR2 sequences are DFQATT and SNEGSKA (reference sequence). The junction had 10 bases not matched to a gene; V was cut back by 6 bases and J by 3 bases. There are 15 residues in the CDR3. TCRdb used MiXCR to reprocess the 5' RACE reads, holding one entry per CDR3 protein. This sample has 30,000 to 45,000 distinct CDR3 sequences, with around 10% found just once. This specimen comes from a study of CD8 T cells in ankylosing spondylitis. General study results and limits: There was reportedly significant enrichment of clones that were disease-linked in matched ankylosing spondylitis synovial fluid. Peripheral blood held disease-linked clones only at relatively low frequency, and these were CD8+.

This clonotype was obtained from a male donor with ankylosing spondylitis or in good health (not recorded which). The V gene is TRBV20-1, the J gene TRBJ2-3; 9 positions match TRBD1. Sequencing used blood, either unsorted or a sorted T cell fraction (not recorded which). The CDR3 here is CSATGTGSKTDTQYF. The CDR3 nucleotides read TGCAGTGCCACCGGGACAGGGAGTAAGACAGATACGCAGTATTTT.